Listed below are T cell receptor beta chains from one sample, sequenced in a study of T cell changes during pregnancy in multiple sclerosis. The table came from immunoSEQ multiplex PCR; TCRdb's copy has only in-frame clones and leaves some out. The table lists approximately 100,000 clones, about 91% of them singletons. The source material was peripheral blood, sampled in the second trimester of pregnancy. These TCRs come from a female donor with multiple sclerosis, enrolled in a pregnancy study. The CDR3 runs from the conserved cysteine through the conserved F or W. Fields, in order: V gene, J gene, clone size, D gene, CDR3 DNA, CDR3 protein. The D gene is left open where the match is weak. Rows may omit the clone size; those that give it use once, few, many or a size class.

v_call: TRBV5-1
j_call: TRBJ2-4
clone_size: NA
d_call: NA
cdr3_nt: TGCGCCAGCAGCTTGGAGGGGCCAAACATTCAGTACTTC
cdr3_aa: CASSLEGPNIQYF

v_call: TRBV29-1
j_call: TRBJ2-1
clone_size: NA
d_call: TRBD2
cdr3_nt: TGCAGCGTGCTCCGACTAGCGGGCTACAATGAGCAGTTCTTC
cdr3_aa: CSVLRLAGYNEQFF

v_call: TRBV11-2
j_call: TRBJ1-3
clone_size: NA
d_call: NA
cdr3_nt: TGTGCCAGCAGCTTATCGGAGGCGTTCGGAAACACCATATATTTT
cdr3_aa: CASSLSEAFGNTIYF

v_call: TRBV19
j_call: TRBJ2-7
clone_size: NA
d_call: TRBD2
cdr3_nt: TGTGCCAGTAGCCGGGACGAAGCGGGAGAGGACTACGAGCAGTACTTC
cdr3_aa: CASSRDEAGEDYEQYF

v_call: TRBV27
j_call: TRBJ2-1
clone_size: NA
d_call: NA
cdr3_nt: TGTGCCAGCAGTTCGTCCTTGAATGAGCAGTTCTTC
cdr3_aa: CASSSSLNEQFF

v_call: TRBV9
j_call: TRBJ2-7
clone_size: few
d_call: TRBD1
cdr3_nt: TGTGCCAGCAGCCGCTGGGACAGCTCCTACGAGCAGTACTTC
cdr3_aa: CASSRWDSSYEQYF

v_call: TRBV10-3
j_call: TRBJ2-7
clone_size: NA
d_call: NA
cdr3_nt: TGTGCCATCAGTCTGGCAGGGCGCGAGCAGTACTTC
cdr3_aa: CAISLAGREQYF

v_call: TRBV30
j_call: TRBJ2-3
clone_size: NA
d_call: NA
cdr3_nt: TGTGCCTGGAGTCTGGGTCGGGCGGGAAGGACAGATACGCAGTATTTT
cdr3_aa: CAWSLGRAGRTDTQYF

v_call: TRBV15
j_call: TRBJ2-6
clone_size: NA
d_call: NA
cdr3_nt: TGTGCCACCAGCAGGGGGGCAGACTCTGGGGCCAACGTCCTGACTTTC
cdr3_aa: CATSRGADSGANVLTF

v_call: TRBV9
j_call: TRBJ1-3
clone_size: once
d_call: NA
cdr3_nt: TGTGCCAGCAGCGTAGATCTGGGGCGCGGAAACACCATATATTTT
cdr3_aa: CASSVDLGRGNTIYF

v_call: TRBV19
j_call: TRBJ1-5
clone_size: NA
d_call: TRBD1
cdr3_nt: TGTGCCAGTCTCCCCGGGACAGTACACATCAATCAGCCCCAGCATTTT
cdr3_aa: CASLPGTVHINQPQHF

v_call: TRBV19
j_call: TRBJ1-1
clone_size: NA
d_call: NA
cdr3_nt: TGTGCCAGTAGTCCCCTCACTCCTGCGAACACTGAAGCTTTCTTT
cdr3_aa: CASSPLTPANTEAFF

v_call: TRBV7-9
j_call: TRBJ1-4
clone_size: few
d_call: TRBD1
cdr3_nt: TGTGCCAGCAGCTTAGAATTTCGGGACAGGTCGATTGAAAAACTGTTTTTT
cdr3_aa: CASSLEFRDRSIEKLFF

v_call: TRBV4-3
j_call: TRBJ2-1
clone_size: once
d_call: TRBD2
cdr3_nt: TGCGCCAGCAGCCAAAGCGGGGGGGGCTACAATGAGCAGTTCTTC
cdr3_aa: CASSQSGGGYNEQFF

v_call: TRBV27
j_call: TRBJ2-7
clone_size: NA
d_call: TRBD2
cdr3_nt: TGTGCCAGCGGTTCGGGACTAGCGATAAACGAGCAGTACTTC
cdr3_aa: CASGSGLAINEQYF

v_call: TRBV5-1
j_call: TRBJ2-2
clone_size: once
d_call: NA
cdr3_nt: TGCGCCAGCAGCTTAACTACTATGGCCGGGGAGCTGTTTTTT
cdr3_aa: CASSLTTMAGELFF

v_call: TRBV27
j_call: TRBJ1-2
clone_size: NA
d_call: NA
cdr3_nt: TGTGCCAGCAGTTCTACCGACAGCGTGGCCGGCACCTTC
cdr3_aa: CASSSTDSVAGTF

v_call: TRBV25-1
j_call: TRBJ2-7
clone_size: once
d_call: TRBD1
cdr3_nt: TGTGCCAGCAGTGAGGGGACAGCCCCAACCTACGAGCAGTACTTC
cdr3_aa: CASSEGTAPTYEQYF

v_call: TRBV9
j_call: TRBJ2-2
clone_size: NA
d_call: NA
cdr3_nt: TGTGCCAGCAGCGTAGGCGGGATAGGTAGCGGGGAGCTGTTTTTT
cdr3_aa: CASSVGGIGSGELFF

v_call: TRBV5-5
j_call: TRBJ2-1
clone_size: NA
d_call: NA
cdr3_nt: TGTGCCAGCAGCTTTTGGAGCAATGAGCAGTTCTTC
cdr3_aa: CASSFWSNEQFF

v_call: TRBV7-9
j_call: TRBJ2-5
clone_size: NA
d_call: TRBD1
cdr3_nt: TGTGCCAGCAGCCAGGACAGGGGTCGAGGAGAGACCCAGTACTTC
cdr3_aa: CASSQDRGRGETQYF

v_call: TRBV15
j_call: TRBJ1-4
clone_size: NA
d_call: NA
cdr3_nt: TGTGCCACCAGCAGAGATACTAGTGGAAAACTGTTTTTT
cdr3_aa: CATSRDTSGKLFF

v_call: TRBV13
j_call: TRBJ2-7
clone_size: NA
d_call: TRBD2
cdr3_nt: TGTGCCAGCTACCATAGCGGGTCCTACGAGCAGTACTTC
cdr3_aa: CASYHSGSYEQYF

v_call: TRBV5-1
j_call: TRBJ2-7
clone_size: once
d_call: TRBD2
cdr3_nt: TGCGCCAGCAGCTTGTGGCTAGCGGTAGACGAGCAGTACTTC
cdr3_aa: CASSLWLAVDEQYF

v_call: TRBV7-2
j_call: TRBJ2-7
clone_size: NA
d_call: NA
cdr3_nt: TGTGCCAGCAGCTTAGCGGGAGCCCCCGCCAGGCAGTACTTC
cdr3_aa: CASSLAGAPARQYF

v_call: TRBV2
j_call: TRBJ2-7
clone_size: NA
d_call: TRBD2
cdr3_nt: TGTGCCAGCAGTGAACTCCCTCGGACTAGCGGGAGAGGGTACGAGCAGTACTTC
cdr3_aa: CASSELPRTSGRGYEQYF

v_call: TRBV10-3
j_call: TRBJ2-5
clone_size: NA
d_call: TRBD1
cdr3_nt: TGTGCCACCGAGGGGGGACAGGGGGTTGAGACCCAGTACTTC
cdr3_aa: CATEGGQGVETQYF

v_call: TRBV27
j_call: TRBJ1-4
clone_size: once
d_call: NA
cdr3_nt: TGTGCCAGCAGTTTATCGGGGGCCTTGGCTAATGAAAAACTGTTTTTT
cdr3_aa: CASSLSGALANEKLFF

v_call: TRBV9
j_call: TRBJ2-3
clone_size: NA
d_call: TRBD2
cdr3_nt: TGTGCCAGCAGCGTAGCGGGAGGCGGGAGGGCCCAAGATACGCAGTATTTT
cdr3_aa: CASSVAGGGRAQDTQYF

v_call: TRBV14
j_call: TRBJ1-4
clone_size: NA
d_call: TRBD1
cdr3_nt: TGTGCCAGCAGCCAAGAGGGACAGGCGCCTCGCGGGTATGAAAAACTGTTTTTT
cdr3_aa: CASSQEGQAPRGYEKLFF

v_call: TRBV7-3
j_call: TRBJ1-1
clone_size: NA
d_call: TRBD1
cdr3_nt: TGTGCCAGCAGCCCGACAGGGGGGACTGAAGCTTTCTTT
cdr3_aa: CASSPTGGTEAFF

v_call: TRBV30
j_call: TRBJ2-3
clone_size: NA
d_call: NA
cdr3_nt: TGTGCCTGGAGCGAGGGCTCTAGCACAGATACGCAGTATTTT
cdr3_aa: CAWSEGSSTDTQYF

v_call: TRBV2
j_call: TRBJ1-2
clone_size: NA
d_call: TRBD1
cdr3_nt: TGTGCCAGCAAGGCTGACAGGGACTATGGCTACACCTTC
cdr3_aa: CASKADRDYGYTF

v_call: TRBV28
j_call: TRBJ1-3
clone_size: NA
d_call: NA
cdr3_nt: TGTGCCACCGCACAGGGAAACTCTGGAAACACCATATATTTT
cdr3_aa: CATAQGNSGNTIYF

v_call: TRBV19
j_call: TRBJ2-4
clone_size: NA
d_call: NA
cdr3_nt: TGTGCCAGTCGCGGGGCGGCCAAAAACATTCAGTACTTC
cdr3_aa: CASRGAAKNIQYF

v_call: TRBV7-9
j_call: TRBJ1-5
clone_size: NA
d_call: NA
cdr3_nt: TGTGCCAGCAGCTTAGGGGGGGGAACTCAGCCCCAGCATTTT
cdr3_aa: CASSLGGGTQPQHF

v_call: TRBV9
j_call: TRBJ1-1
clone_size: NA
d_call: NA
cdr3_nt: TGTGCCAGCAGCCTACGTCAGGTGAACACTGAAGCTTTCTTT
cdr3_aa: CASSLRQVNTEAFF

v_call: TRBV6-6
j_call: TRBJ2-7
clone_size: NA
d_call: NA
cdr3_nt: TGTGCCAGCAGCTACACGCTGGGACTTTCCTACGAGCAGTACTTC
cdr3_aa: CASSYTLGLSYEQYF

v_call: TRBV28
j_call: TRBJ2-1
clone_size: NA
d_call: NA
cdr3_nt: TGTGCCAGCAGTAAACCCTCGGGACTCGGGAGTGAGCAGTTCTTC
cdr3_aa: CASSKPSGLGSEQFF

v_call: TRBV5-1
j_call: TRBJ2-1
clone_size: NA
d_call: NA
cdr3_nt: TGCGCCAGCAGCTTGGGGGCGGGAAGTACGAATGAGCAGTTCTTC
cdr3_aa: CASSLGAGSTNEQFF

v_call: TRBV29-1
j_call: TRBJ2-7
clone_size: NA
d_call: NA
cdr3_nt: TGCAGCGTCCTACTAGCGGCCAGGGGGGGATACGAGCAGTACTTC
cdr3_aa: CSVLLAARGGYEQYF

v_call: TRBV6-1
j_call: TRBJ2-5
clone_size: NA
d_call: NA
cdr3_nt: TGTGCCAGCAGTGATTTAAACGGGATAGAAGAGACCCAGTACTTC
cdr3_aa: CASSDLNGIEETQYF

v_call: TRBV27
j_call: TRBJ1-1
clone_size: NA
d_call: NA
cdr3_nt: TGTGCCAGCAGTTTATCCCCGGGACAGAACACTGAAGCTTTCTTT
cdr3_aa: CASSLSPGQNTEAFF

v_call: TRBV9
j_call: TRBJ2-1
clone_size: NA
d_call: NA
cdr3_nt: TGTGCCAGCAGCGTAGATATAGCGGACTACAATGAGCAGTTCTTC
cdr3_aa: CASSVDIADYNEQFF

v_call: TRBV18
j_call: TRBJ1-5
clone_size: NA
d_call: TRBD1
cdr3_nt: TGTGCCAGCTCACCGACAGGGGGCAAGGATCAGCCCCAGCATTTT
cdr3_aa: CASSPTGGKDQPQHF

v_call: TRBV27
j_call: TRBJ1-5
clone_size: NA
d_call: TRBD1
cdr3_nt: TGTGCCAGCAGTTCGACAGGGTATCAGCCCCAGCATTTT
cdr3_aa: CASSSTGYQPQHF

v_call: TRBV19
j_call: TRBJ1-2
clone_size: NA
d_call: NA
cdr3_nt: TGTGCCAGTAGTATACCAGGGATGGACGGCTACACCTTC
cdr3_aa: CASSIPGMDGYTF

v_call: TRBV6-5
j_call: TRBJ1-2
clone_size: NA
d_call: TRBD1
cdr3_nt: TGTGCCAGCAGTCCCGGGACAGGGGATTACTATGGCTACACCTTC
cdr3_aa: CASSPGTGDYYGYTF

v_call: TRBV5-1
j_call: TRBJ2-5
clone_size: once
d_call: TRBD2
cdr3_nt: TGCGCCAGCAGCTCCGGAGGAGCGGGAGAAGAGACCCAGTACTTC
cdr3_aa: CASSSGGAGEETQYF

v_call: TRBV2
j_call: TRBJ2-7
clone_size: NA
d_call: NA
cdr3_nt: TGTGCCAGCAGTGAATATAGGGGCTCCTACGAGCAGTACTTC
cdr3_aa: CASSEYRGSYEQYF

v_call: TRBV30
j_call: TRBJ1-2
clone_size: NA
d_call: NA
cdr3_nt: TGTGCCTGGAGCAGGGAGGGTAACTATGGCTACACCTTC
cdr3_aa: CAWSREGNYGYTF

v_call: TRBV2
j_call: TRBJ1-1
clone_size: few
d_call: TRBD1
cdr3_nt: TGTGCCAGCAGCCGACAGGGGGAGGACACTGAAGCTTTCTTT
cdr3_aa: CASSRQGEDTEAFF